Shown below are 27 T cell receptor beta chains from a single sample sequenced in a study of cytomegalovirus exposure and HLA in healthy donors. The PCR used 60 Vbeta and 13 Jbeta primers. Libraries were prepared by immunoSEQ multiplex PCR; TCRdb keeps only in-frame clonotypes and omits some of them. The sample comprises fewer than 200,000 clones, roughly 80% of which are singletons, and about 0.77% rests with the top ten. The sequencing input was PBMCs. These receptors originate from a woman between 18 and 29 years old in good health and CMV-seronegative.

The rearrangement links TRBV10-3 to TRBJ2-7; 7 bases are shared with TRBD1. CDR1 and CDR2 from the germline V gene are ENHRY and SYGVKD. With V trimmed by 5 bases and J by 6 bases, 13 bases remained unmatched. There are 15 residues in the CDR3. The CDR3 region has the DNA TGTGCCATCAGTACCCAGACAGGGACCTCTGGCGAGCAGTACTTC. Translating it yields CAISTQTGTSGEQYF.

The chain couples TRBV7-2 to TRBJ2-2, with 7 bases that match TRBD1. Germline V CDR1 and CDR2: SGHTA, FQGNSA. Losses at the gene ends were 0 bases for V and 2 bases for J; bases not matched to a gene: 0. This CDR3 comprises 15 residues. The CDR3: CASSLAGGNTGELFF. The CDR3 region has the DNA TGTGCCAGCAGCTTAGCAGGGGGCAACACCGGGGAGCTGTTTTTT.

This sequence joins TRBV4-1 and TRBJ2-6; D is ambiguous. Per germline, CDR1 MGHRA and CDR2 YSYEKL. CDR3 length: 17 amino acids. V lost 1 base and J lost 2, with 12 bases in between. CDR3 coding DNA: TGCGCCAGCAGCCAAGTTTCAGCGCTCGCTGGGGCCAACGTCCTGACTTTC. Translating gives CASSQVSALAGANVLTF.

This chain joins TRBV7-9 and TRBJ1-2; the match to TRBD1 covers 7 bases. This CDR3 is built from 16 residues. The V gene end was trimmed by 5 bases and the J gene end by 2 bases; junction bases not matched to a gene: 11. Germline lookup yields CDR1 SEHNR and CDR2 FQNEAQ (reference sequence). CDR3 bases: TGTGCCAGCAGCAACCGTGGGACAGACAAAAACTATGGCTACACCTTC. It yields the protein CASSNRGTDKNYGYTF.

The chain is built from TRBV6-5 and TRBJ2-2; maybe TRBD2 (5 bases). This CDR3 is 13 amino acids long. Trimming cost V 5 bases and J 7 bases, with 11 bases left between them. Germline-derived CDR1 and CDR2 are MNHEY and SVGAGI. The CDR3 protein is CASSDTAVGELFF. CDR3 in DNA: TGTGCCAGCAGTGATACAGCGGTCGGGGAGCTGTTTTTT.

The chain combines TRBV5-4 with TRBJ2-1, with 8 bases matching TRBD2. This CDR3 has 17 amino acids. The ends lost 5 bases at V and 1 base at J; junction bases unmatched: 11. Germline V CDR1 and CDR2: SGHNT, YYREEE (reference sequence). CDR3 coding DNA: TGTGCCAGCAGGAAACCGAGCGGGAGCGGGTCCTACAATGAGCAGTTCTTC. This codes for CASRKPSGSGSYNEQFF.

The chain employs TRBV29-1 and TRBJ2-6; D is undetermined. Germline CDR1 and CDR2: SQVTM and ANQGSEA. V shed 6 bases and J shed 5 bases, with 8 bases lying between them. The CDR3 loop spans 12 amino acids. CDR3 bases: TGCAGCGTAACGCGTTGGGCCAACGTCCTGACTTTC. As protein: CSVTRWANVLTF.

V usage is TRBV5-4 and J usage is TRBJ2-1, with 10 nucleotides matching TRBD2. Germline trimming cut 3 bases from V and 1 base from J; bases unmatched to any gene: 10. This CDR3 region has 18 residues. The germline V gene has CDR1 SGHNT and CDR2 YYREEE (reference sequence). The CDR3 nucleotides are TGTGCCAGCAGCTCCGAGGGTAGCGGGAGGTCATCCTACAATGAGCAGTTCTTC. Translation gives CASSSEGSGRSSYNEQFF.

This clone was seen more than once but under ten times. This chain uses TRBV11-3 with TRBJ2-5; tentatively, D is TRBD1 (6 bases). The J call may be mistaken, given a closer DNA end match to TRBJ2-7. The germline V gene has CDR1 SGHNT and CDR2 YENEEA. The CDR3 runs 15 residues. CDR3 in amino acids: CASSPRGASSYEQYF. Here the CDR3 DNA reads TGTGCCAGCAGCCCCAGGGGCGCGAGCTCCTACGAGCAGTACTTC.

This chain connects TRBV5-6 to TRBJ1-5; TRBD1 matches 7 bases. Trimming at V came to 4 bases and at J to 5 bases, leaving 9 bases not matched to a gene. Germline V lookup: CDR1 SGHDT, CDR2 YYEEEE. The CDR3 has 15 residues. CDR3 protein: CASSKSGQNYQPQHF. CDR3 in DNA: TGTGCCAGCAGCAAGTCGGGACAGAATTATCAGCCCCAGCATTTT.

The chain uses TRBV27 and TRBJ2-7, with TRBD2 matching 7 bases. With 4 bases clipped from V and 5 bases from J, the junction kept 11 bases outside the gene matches. CDR3 length: 15 amino acids. Germline CDR1 and CDR2: MNHEY and SMNVEV (reference sequence). CDR3 in amino acids: CASSSTGEGRHEQYF. The CDR3 DNA reads as TGTGCCAGCAGTTCCACCGGGGAGGGGAGACACGAGCAGTACTTC.

This rearrangement joins TRBV27 to TRBJ2-7; TRBD2 aligns across 8 bases. V shed 6 bases, J shed 2 bases, and the junction held 12 bases outside the gene matches. The CDR3 is 16 residues long. Germline V lookup: CDR1 MNHEY, CDR2 SMNVEV (reference sequence). CDR3 DNA sequence: TGTGCCAGCAGCCCGGCAGGACTAGCTCCAACCTACGAGCAGTACTTC. Translated: CASSPAGLAPTYEQYF.

This chain connects TRBV28 to TRBJ1-4; no definite D call. The CDR3 is 17 amino acids. Germline loops: CDR1 MDHEN, CDR2 SYDVKM. V was trimmed by 2 bases and J by 0 bases, leaving 13 bases between them. The CDR3 here is CASSLKEGNPTNEKLFF. The CDR3 DNA follows: TGTGCCAGCAGTTTAAAGGAGGGAAACCCAACTAATGAAAAACTGTTTTTT.

This chain connects TRBV6-1 to TRBJ2-5; 10 positions match TRBD1. The CDR3 runs 14 residues. CDR1 is MNHNS and CDR2 is SASEGT in the germline V gene. V dropped 6 bases and J dropped 1; count of bases not matched to a gene: 2. The CDR3 protein is CASRDRGFQETQYF. As DNA, the CDR3 is TGTGCCAGCAGGGACAGGGGGTTCCAAGAGACCCAGTACTTC.

In this sample, this clone turned up once. The chain uses TRBV27 and TRBJ1-1; unclear D gene. V was pared by 2 bases and J by 5 bases, with 9 bases between. The CDR3 is made up of 13 amino acids. Germline assignment: CDR1 MNHEY and CDR2 SMNVEV (reference sequence). The CDR3 sequence: CASSLEGWTEAFF. Here the CDR3 DNA reads TGTGCCAGCAGTTTAGAGGGATGGACTGAAGCTTTCTTT.

The chain employs TRBV30 and TRBJ2-3; 7 nucleotides agree with TRBD2. V lost 2 bases, J lost 4 bases, and 9 bases stayed unmatched. Germline values: CDR1 GTSNPN, CDR2 SVGIG (reference sequence). The CDR3 covers 15 residues. The CDR3 here is CAWSSPTGRADTQYF. The DNA of the CDR3 is TGTGCCTGGAGTAGCCCTACTGGGAGGGCAGATACGCAGTATTTT.

The V gene is TRBV5-4, the J gene TRBJ1-6, with 7 bases matching TRBD1. The CDR3 is made up of 16 amino acids. CDR1 and CDR2 from the germline V gene are SGHNT and YYREEE (reference sequence). After removal of 3 bases from V and 7 bases from J, the junction contained 10 bases not matched to a gene. The CDR3 protein is CASSWDLGTANSPLHF. CDR3 sequence (DNA): TGTGCCAGCAGCTGGGACTTAGGGACAGCGAATTCACCCCTCCACTTT.

The chain recombines TRBV7-9 with TRBJ2-5; D is perhaps TRBD1 (5 bases). Germline V gene lookup returns CDR1 SEHNR and CDR2 FQNEAQ (reference sequence). V lost 4 bases to trimming and J lost 0 bases, with 12 bases between them. The CDR3 sequence is 15 residues long. The CDR3 nucleotides read TGTGCCAGCAGCTCAGGGTGGAGCTACCAAGAGACCCAGTACTTC. Amino acids: CASSSGWSYQETQYF.

This chain joins TRBV11-2 and TRBJ1-2; D is perhaps TRBD1 (5 bases). The V gene lost 5 bases and the J gene lost 8 bases, with 21 bases spanning the gap. Germline CDR1 reads SGHAT; CDR2 reads FQNNGV. The CDR3 totals 15 residues. This chain's CDR3 is CASSHGRGIVRGYTF. The CDR3 nucleotides read TGTGCCAGCAGCCACGGACGGGGGATCGTTAGGGGCTACACCTTC.

This chain joins TRBV5-1 and TRBJ2-7; 8 positions agree with TRBD1. Germline V gives CDR1 SGHRS, CDR2 YFSETQ. Trimming at V came to 4 bases and at J to 3 bases, leaving 15 bases not matched to a gene. The CDR3 length is 17 residues. This CDR3 reads CASSNSQGAYPYYEQYF. The CDR3 coding sequence is TGCGCCAGCAGCAACAGTCAGGGGGCTTATCCTTACTACGAGCAGTACTTC.

The CDR3 DNA is TGTGCCAGCAGCTTTAAACAGGCTAACTATGGCTACACCTTC. Protein sequence: CASSFKQANYGYTF. The chain uses TRBV7-9 and TRBJ1-2; possibly TRBD1 for D (5 bases). Trimming took 3 bases from V and 0 from J, leaving 8 bases between them. CDR1 is SEHNR and CDR2 is FQNEAQ in the germline V gene (reference sequence). The CDR3 has 14 residues.

V and J are TRBV19 and TRBJ1-2; TRBD1 might be the D (5 bases). Germline CDR1 LNHDA, CDR2 SQIVND (reference sequence). The CDR3 spans 17 residues. With 9 bases removed from V and 7 bases from J, the gap between germline ends came to 30 bases. The CDR3 DNA is TGTGCCAGCCATCCTCGCGGATGGGAGGGGCTGAGGTCTGGCTACACCTTC. Its translation: CASHPRGWEGLRSGYTF.

The chain is built from TRBV5-4 and TRBJ2-5, with 10 nucleotides matching TRBD2. This CDR3 region has 15 residues. Germline CDR1 and CDR2: SGHNT and YYREEE (reference sequence). Losses at the gene ends were 0 bases for V and 5 bases for J; bases not matched to a gene: 4. The CDR3 bases are TGTGCCAGCAGCTTGGGGCTAGCGGGAGATGAGACCCAGTACTTC. Residues: CASSLGLAGDETQYF.

The chain is built from TRBV5-4 and TRBJ2-5, with unresolved D. The CDR3 length is 12 residues. Per germline, CDR1 SGHNT and CDR2 YYREEE (reference sequence). The V end lost 5 bases, the J end lost 0 bases, and 5 bases lay between the germline ends. The CDR3: CASSQDQETQYF. DNA for the CDR3: TGTGCCAGCAGTCAGGACCAAGAGACCCAGTACTTC.

Points on this clone: Mismatch with germline at one junction end may stem from a read error. The genes are TRBV6-6 and TRBJ2-5, with 11 bases aligning to TRBD2. The J call may be wrong; the DNA end is better matched by TRBJ2-7. Germline loops: CDR1 MNHNY, CDR2 SVGAGI (reference sequence). This CDR3 is 15 amino acids long. The CDR3 reads CASSYSSGRINEQYF. CDR3 DNA sequence: TGTGCCAGCAGCTACTCTAGCGGGAGGATAAACGAGCAGTACTTC.

The chain uses TRBV4-3 and TRBJ2-4; D is perhaps TRBD2 (6 bases). The CDR3 length is 14 residues. CDR1 is LGHNA, CDR2 YSLEER, per germline. V was clipped by 0 bases and J by 6 bases, with 9 bases between them. CDR3 sequence: CASSQDGGLNIQYF. The CDR3 DNA reads as TGCGCCAGCAGCCAAGATGGGGGGTTAAACATTCAGTACTTC.

V usage is TRBV5-4 and J usage is TRBJ2-4; 9 bases fit TRBD1. The CDR3 extends over 14 amino acids. After removal of 4 bases from V and 8 bases from J, the junction contained 7 bases not matched to a gene. Germline loops: CDR1 SGHNT, CDR2 YYREEE (reference sequence). CDR3 in amino acids: CASSNTGGGYIQYF. The CDR3 region has the DNA TGTGCCAGCAGCAATACAGGGGGCGGGTACATTCAGTACTTC.